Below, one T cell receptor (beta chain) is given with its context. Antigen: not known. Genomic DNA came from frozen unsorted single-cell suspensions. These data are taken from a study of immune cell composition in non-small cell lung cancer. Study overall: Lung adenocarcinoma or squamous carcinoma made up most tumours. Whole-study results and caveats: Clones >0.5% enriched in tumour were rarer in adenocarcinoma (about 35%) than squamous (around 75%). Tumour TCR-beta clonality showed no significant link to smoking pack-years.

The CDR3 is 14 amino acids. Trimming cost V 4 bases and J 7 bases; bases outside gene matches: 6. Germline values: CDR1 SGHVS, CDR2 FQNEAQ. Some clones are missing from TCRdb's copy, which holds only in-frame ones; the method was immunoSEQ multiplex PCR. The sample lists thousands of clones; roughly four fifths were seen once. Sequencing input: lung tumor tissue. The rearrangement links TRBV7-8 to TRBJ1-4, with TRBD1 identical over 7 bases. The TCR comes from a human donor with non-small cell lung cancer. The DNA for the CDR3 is TGTGCCAGCAGCTCTTCAGGGGGAAGTGAAAAACTGTTTTTT. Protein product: CASSSSGGSEKLFF.